This T cell receptor (beta chain) was profiled in a study of tumor and adjacent non-tumor tissue in lung cancer. Trimming removed 1 base from V and 0 bases from J; junction bases left unmatched: 1. CDR3 length: 15 amino acids. CDR1 is MNHNS, CDR2 SASEGT, per germline. This clonotype was detected ten times or more. Three rounds of nested PCR, following a modified ARM-PCR protocol, produced the TCRbeta library. One entry per CDR3 protein, called by TCRdb with MiXCR from the multiplex PCR reads. The data contain approximately 120,000 distinct CDR3 sequences, around 57% of them seen just once; the ten biggest clones take up 15% to 20%. No cell sorting was done before RNA was extracted from the tissue. Distant lung tissue was collected more than 3 cm away from the tumor edge.

The material sequenced was distant non-tumor lung tissue. The chain carries TRBV6-1 and TRBJ2-7, with 9 bases that match TRBD2. This TCR derives from a man in his 60s with non-small cell lung cancer. CDR3 in DNA: TGTGCCAGCAGTGAAGAAGCGGGGGGCTCCTACGAGCAGTACTTC. The encoded protein is CASSEEAGGSYEQYF.